The rows below give T cell receptor beta chains drawn from one sample of a study of blood T cell repertoires in COVID-19. Generated by immunoSEQ multiplex PCR, the TCRdb table keeps only in-frame clones and is missing some. This table has under 200,000 clones, over 70% appearing once. Sample: PBMCs or T cells enriched from blood (not recorded which). The origin of the receptors is a woman aged 55-70 years who had recovered from COVID-19. The CDR3 runs from the conserved cysteine through the conserved F or W. D genes are given only for firm matches. Clone size, where shown, is once, few, many, or a class for clones that have expanded.

clone_size	v_call	j_call	d_call	cdr3_aa	cdr3_nt
NA	TRBV11-2	TRBJ2-7	NA	CASSLEGSGYYEQYF	TGTGCCAGCAGCTTAGAAGGTAGCGGATACTACGAGCAGTACTTC
NA	TRBV5-4	TRBJ2-3	TRBD2	CASSTGGSGSPTDTQYF	TGTGCCAGCAGTACGGGGGGTAGCGGGAGCCCCACAGATACGCAGTATTTT
NA	TRBV10-3	TRBJ2-5	NA	CAISLSNSGQETQYF	TGTGCCATCAGCCTCTCCAATAGTGGCCAAGAGACCCAGTACTTC
NA	TRBV2	TRBJ2-1	NA	CASSEGRDNEQFF	TGTGCCAGCAGTGAGGGCAGGGACAATGAGCAGTTCTTC
once	TRBV28	TRBJ1-5	NA	CASSFSQGRENQPQHF	TGTGCCAGCAGTTTTTCCCAGGGGAGGGAGAATCAGCCCCAGCATTTT
NA	TRBV10-3	TRBJ2-1	TRBD2	CAICESGGQYNEQFF	TGTGCCATCTGCGAAAGCGGGGGCCAGTACAATGAGCAGTTCTTC
NA	TRBV19	TRBJ1-6	NA	CATTGTYNSPLHF	TGTGCCACTACCGGGACCTATAATTCACCCCTCCACTTT
NA	TRBV7-9	TRBJ1-2	TRBD1	CASSSGQNYGYTF	TGTGCCAGCAGCTCGGGACAGAATTATGGCTACACCTTC
NA	TRBV5-8	TRBJ1-1	TRBD1	CASSMDRDTEAFF	TGTGCCAGCAGCATGGACAGGGACACTGAAGCTTTCTTT
once	TRBV28	TRBJ1-1	NA	CASSLLQEGGREAFF	TGTGCCAGCAGTTTATTGCAGGAAGGTGGTCGCGAAGCTTTCTTT
NA	TRBV11-2	TRBJ2-7	TRBD1	CASSLVIGQDNEQYF	TGTGCCAGCAGCTTAGTCATAGGACAGGATAACGAGCAGTACTTC
NA	TRBV2	TRBJ1-3	NA	CASSYYLGGTGNTIYF	TGTGCCAGCAGCTATTATTTAGGGGGTACTGGAAACACCATATATTTT
NA	TRBV9	TRBJ1-2	NA	CASSTGGYYGYTF	TGTGCCAGCAGCACGGGGGGGTACTATGGCTACACCTTC
NA	TRBV18	TRBJ1-4	TRBD1	CASSRGQEGEKLFF	TGTGCCAGCTCACGCGGACAGGAAGGGGAAAAACTGTTTTTT
NA	TRBV27	TRBJ1-2	NA	CASSSYSALLVYGYTF	TGTGCCAGCAGTTCCTACTCGGCCCTCCTAGTCTATGGCTACACCTTC
NA	TRBV5-1	TRBJ1-1	NA	CASSLAGGNTEAFF	TGCGCCAGCAGCTTGGCGGGTGGGAACACTGAAGCTTTCTTT
NA	TRBV19	TRBJ1-5	NA	CASSIVWGGGNQPQHF	TGTGCCAGTAGTATAGTTTGGGGAGGGGGCAATCAGCCCCAGCATTTT
NA	TRBV7-2	TRBJ2-5	NA	CASSWDTPQETQYF	TGTGCCAGCAGCTGGGACACCCCCCAAGAGACCCAGTACTTC
NA	TRBV4-1	TRBJ2-2	TRBD1	CASSPSGGIGLFF	TGCGCCAGCAGCCCCTCAGGGGGAATAGGGCTGTTTTTT
NA	TRBV20-1	TRBJ2-1	TRBD2	CSASGRLAGEGEQFF	TGCAGTGCTAGTGGAAGGCTAGCGGGAGAGGGTGAGCAGTTCTTC
NA	TRBV3-1/TRBV3-2	TRBJ2-7	TRBD1	CASSQGTGEAGEQYF	TGTGCCAGCAGCCAAGGGACAGGGGAGGCGGGGGAGCAGTACTTC
NA	TRBV15	TRBJ1-5	NA	CATSRDHRQGPLSNQPQHF	TGTGCCACCAGCAGAGATCATCGGCAGGGGCCTTTGAGCAATCAGCCCCAGCATTTT
many	TRBV5-6	TRBJ2-7	NA	CASSHRDTHEQYF	TGTGCCAGCAGCCACCGGGACACCCACGAGCAGTACTTC
NA	TRBV11-1	TRBJ1-1	TRBD1	CASSLLGFAGGTEAFF	TGTGCCAGCAGCTTACTCGGTTTTGCAGGGGGCACTGAAGCTTTCTTT
NA	TRBV15	TRBJ1-3	NA	CATSSLQTGSGNTIYF	TGTGCCACCAGCAGTTTGCAGACGGGCTCTGGAAACACCATATATTTT
NA	TRBV10-3	TRBJ2-3	NA	CAISAGRDTDTQYF	TGTGCCATCAGTGCCGGGCGGGACACAGATACGCAGTATTTT
NA	TRBV5-1	TRBJ1-5	NA	CASSLIPGDNQPQHF	TGCGCCAGCAGCTTGATTCCAGGGGATAATCAGCCCCAGCATTTT
NA	TRBV6-5	TRBJ2-5	TRBD2	CASTWTSGSQETQYF	TGTGCCAGCACCTGGACTAGCGGGAGCCAAGAGACCCAGTACTTC
NA	TRBV5-8	TRBJ2-2	TRBD2	CASSQAAGTSYAGELFF	TGTGCCAGCAGCCAAGCCGCCGGGACTAGTTATGCCGGGGAGCTGTTTTTT
NA	TRBV27	TRBJ1-4	NA	CASSSILRGGFEKLFF	TGTGCCAGCAGTTCAATCCTTCGGGGAGGCTTTGAAAAACTGTTTTTT
NA	TRBV5-1	TRBJ1-6	NA	CASSQEGNSPLHF	TGCGCCAGCAGCCAGGAGGGTAATTCACCCCTCCACTTT
NA	TRBV7-9	TRBJ1-1	TRBD1	CASSFWTGKTEAFF	TGTGCCAGCAGCTTCTGGACAGGGAAGACTGAAGCTTTCTTT
NA	TRBV5-4	TRBJ2-2	NA	CASSLASTGELFF	TGTGCCAGCAGCTTGGCCAGCACCGGGGAGCTGTTTTTT
NA	TRBV2	TRBJ1-3	NA	CASSEAQGQWGNTIYF	TGTGCCAGCAGTGAAGCTCAGGGGCAATGGGGAAACACCATATATTTT
NA	TRBV24-1	TRBJ2-7	NA	CATSEYYEQYF	TGTGCCACCAGTGAGTACTACGAGCAGTACTTC
NA	TRBV6-6	TRBJ1-1	TRBD1	CASRDRGKMNTEAFF	TGTGCCAGCAGGGACAGGGGGAAGATGAACACTGAAGCTTTCTTT
NA	TRBV18	TRBJ1-2	NA	CASSLQRGSNYGYTF	TGTGCCAGCTCACTCCAAAGAGGGTCCAACTATGGCTACACCTTC
NA	TRBV19	TRBJ1-1	NA	CASRGGVGTFF	TGTGCCAGCCGAGGAGGGGTGGGGACTTTCTTT
once	TRBV24-1	TRBJ1-5	NA	CATSSSVSNQPQHF	TGTGCCACCAGTTCCTCTGTTAGCAATCAGCCCCAGCATTTT
NA	TRBV5-1	TRBJ2-1	TRBD2	CASSLALSGSSYNEQFF	TGCGCCAGCAGCTTGGCCTTAAGCGGGAGCTCCTACAATGAGCAGTTCTTC
NA	TRBV9	TRBJ1-6	NA	CASSVQGASYNSPLHF	TGTGCCAGCAGCGTACAGGGTGCATCCTATAATTCACCCCTCCACTTT